This T cell receptor (beta chain) comes out of a study of cytomegalovirus exposure and HLA in healthy donors. Points from the study as a whole: Confirmation in vitro established that a few CMV-associated chains were specific for CMV antigens. According to a later analysis, TCR clusters from the first cohort tended to co-occur in the 100 to 150 validation repertoires. The study recorded over 150 TCR beta chains that were cytomegalovirus-associated.

The data were produced by immunoSEQ multiplex PCR, yet TCRdb's version contains in-frame clones alone and is incomplete. There are about 240,000 clones in the sample; 70% to 90% occur only once, and 0.95% to 1.5% lies in the top ten. A remark on this clone: Its target is unknown.

The CDR3 totals 13 residues. Germline CDR1 is SGHRS and CDR2 is YFSETQ. V lost 2 bases and J 4 bases, leaving 10 bases between the germline ends. The rearrangement uses TRBV5-1 and TRBJ2-7; tentatively, D is TRBD1 (6 bases). This sequence was found in a woman in her thirties in good health and CMV-seropositive. Sequencing was done on a sample of PBMCs. The DNA of the CDR3 is TGCGCCAGCAGCTTACAGGGAAGGTACGAGCAGTACTTC. Its translation is CASSLQGRYEQYF.